These 24 T cell receptor beta chains were all obtained from the same sample, sequenced in a study of HIV-infected patients and healthy controls. About 540 ng RNA was reverse transcribed with alpha and beta constant-region primers. Alpha and beta chain libraries were made separately by chain-specific third strand synthesis with multiplexing indices. Each CDR3 protein gets one entry after TCRdb re-called the 5' RACE reads with MiXCR. The profile shows fewer than 20,000 distinct CDR3 sequences, more than 9% of them singletons. Whole blood was used without fractionation, so all unsorted peripheral T cells were included. The sequenced material came from blood. All receptors come from an adult in good health.

By its share, this clonotype is medium-sized. The V and J genes are TRBV4-3 and TRBJ1-4; D call uncertain. V lost 1 base, J lost 1 base, and 10 bases lay in between. Per the germline V gene, CDR1 is LGHNA and CDR2 is YSLEER. This CDR3 contains 16 residues. The DNA for the CDR3 is TGCGCCAGCAGCCAAGGGAACGGCCTAACTAATGAAAAACTGTTTTTT. Its translation is CASSQGNGLTNEKLFF.

The sample holds many counts of this clonotype. The V and J genes are TRBV5-6 and TRBJ2-5, with D hard to call. V lost 0 bases and J lost 6, with 9 bases in between. CDR3 length: 13 amino acids. Germline-derived CDR1 and CDR2 are SGHDT and YYEEEE. DNA for the CDR3: TGTGCCAGCAGCTTGGTGGGCCAGCAGACCCAGTACTTC. As protein: CASSLVGQQTQYF.

This clonotype was detected many times. The chain employs TRBV7-3 and TRBJ1-4; 9 nucleotides line up with TRBD1. The CDR3 consists of 14 residues. V lost 4 bases and J lost 7; bases outside the gene matches: 4. The germline CDR1 and CDR2 sequences are SGHTA and FQGTGA. For the CDR3, the DNA is TGTGCCAGCAGCTGGGACAGGGCTGGTGAAAAACTGTTTTTT. It is translated as CASSWDRAGEKLFF. The full variable domain, in which reference TRBV7-3 and TRBJ1-4 provide the parts outside the CDR3, is GAGVSQTPSNKVTEKGKYVELRCDPISGHTALYWYRQSLGQGPEFLIYFQGTGAADDSGLPNDRFFAVRPEGSVSTLKIQRTERGDSAVYLCASSWDRAGEKLFFGSGTQLSVL.

This clonotype counts as medium-sized. The J gene is TRBJ2-3, the V gene TRBV11-2; D is uncertain. Germline-derived CDR1 and CDR2 are SGHAT and FQNNGV. V dropped 5 bases and J dropped 5 bases, with 11 bases sitting between them. There are 13 residues in the CDR3. The CDR3 protein is CASSRPVQDTQYF. Written as DNA, the CDR3 is TGTGCCAGCAGCCGGCCAGTGCAAGATACGCAGTATTTT.

There are a few counts of this clonotype. The chain recombines TRBV11-2 with TRBJ1-2, with D tentatively TRBD1 (5 bases). The CDR3 loop spans 16 amino acids. With 4 bases removed from V and 2 bases from J, the gap between germline ends came to 17 bases. Germline CDR1 reads SGHAT; CDR2 reads FQNNGV. CDR3 in amino acids: CASSWLYGATNYGYTF. The CDR3 DNA reads as TGTGCCAGCAGCTGGCTGTATGGGGCTACCAACTATGGCTACACCTTC.

This clonotype appeared once. The chain carries TRBV9 and TRBJ2-3, with D tentatively TRBD2 (6 bases). There are 15 residues in the CDR3. Germline V lookup: CDR1 SGDLS, CDR2 YYNGEE. Trimming cost V 0 bases and J 6 bases, with 14 bases left between them. The CDR3 sequence is CASSVAPSGGDTQYF. The CDR3 DNA follows: TGTGCCAGCAGCGTAGCCCCGAGCGGAGGGGATACGCAGTATTTT. Complete variable domain (other parts from reference TRBV9 and TRBJ2-3): DSGVTQTPKHLITATGQRVTLRCSPRSGDLSVYWYQQSLDQGLQFLIQYYNGEERAKGNILERFSAQQFPDLHSELNLSSLELGDSALYFCASSVAPSGGDTQYFGPGTRLTVL.

By its share, this clonotype is medium-sized (0.01 to 0.1%). The chain is built from TRBV4-3 and TRBJ1-2; the D is unclear. Germline-derived CDR1 and CDR2 are LGHNA and YSLEER. The ends were cut back, 0 bases at V and 9 bases at J, with 11 bases in the middle. This CDR3 is built from 13 residues. This chain's CDR3 is CASSQDRVRSYTF. In DNA, the CDR3 is TGCGCCAGCAGCCAAGACCGGGTCCGAAGCTACACCTTC.

This clonotype was seen many times. V and J are TRBV6-5 and TRBJ2-3; D perhaps matches TRBD1 (5 bases). The germline V and J ends were trimmed by 4 bases and 5 bases, with 25 bases remaining between them. Germline assignment: CDR1 MNHEY and CDR2 SVGAGI. This CDR3 is 18 amino acids long. CDR3 residues: CASSSRANRYRTQDTQYF. As DNA, the CDR3 is TGTGCCAGCAGTTCCCGGGCGAACAGGTACCGCACCCAAGATACGCAGTATTTT.

By frequency in the sample, this clonotype is medium-sized. This sequence joins TRBV7-9 and TRBJ1-1; D call uncertain. From germline, CDR1 is SEHNR and CDR2 FQNEAQ (reference sequence). V lost 1 base, J lost 4 bases, and 10 bases lay in between. The CDR3 is 14 amino acids. CDR3 nucleotides: TGTGCCAGCAGCTTAGTAAGTAGCGGCACTGAAGCTTTCTTT. It translates to CASSLVSSGTEAFF.

This clonotype was picked up many times. This chain uses TRBV5-4 with TRBJ1-2; 9 nucleotides agree with TRBD1. Germline V gives CDR1 SGHNT, CDR2 YYREEE (reference sequence). CDR3 length equals 12 residues. J gave up 6 bases and V 3 bases, and 0 bases lay outside the gene matches. CDR3: CASSWDRDGYTF. In DNA form, the CDR3 reads TGTGCCAGCAGCTGGGACAGGGATGGCTACACCTTC.

This clonotype was seen a few times. The rearrangement joins TRBV7-2 to TRBJ1-5; D is unresolved. The CDR3 extends over 16 amino acids. Trimming removed 1 base from V and 1 base from J, with 11 bases in between. Germline CDR1 reads SGHTA; CDR2 reads FQGNSA. The CDR3 DNA sequence: TGTGCCAGCAGCTTAGGGGCTGGGTGGAGCAATCAGCCCCAGCATTTT. Translating gives CASSLGAGWSNQPQHF.

There are many counts of this clonotype. The chain combines TRBV5-4 with TRBJ2-2; 9 bases map to TRBD1. This CDR3 spans 15 amino acids. The junction had 6 bases not matched to a gene; V was cut back by 4 bases and J by 5 bases. Germline values: CDR1 SGHNT, CDR2 YYREEE (reference sequence). The CDR3 spells CASSQGQGGTGELFF. The CDR3 nucleotides are TGTGCCAGCAGCCAGGGACAGGGAGGTACCGGGGAGCTGTTTTTT.

The J gene is TRBJ1-5, the V gene TRBV19; D is perhaps TRBD1 (6 bases). Germline CDR1 and CDR2: LNHDA and SQIVND (reference sequence). The CDR3 contains 14 residues. Trimming cost V 6 bases and J 5 bases, with 14 bases left between them. The CDR3 sequence: CASSPDSVYQPQHF. Written as DNA, the CDR3 is TGTGCCAGTAGCCCGGACAGCGTCTATCAGCCCCAGCATTTT. Full variable domain (outside the CDR3, taken from reference TRBV19 and TRBJ1-5): DGGITQSPKYLFRKEGQNVTLSCEQNLNHDAMYWYRQDPGQGLRLIYYSQIVNDFQKGDIAEGYSVSREKKESFPLTVTSAQKNPTAFYLCASSPDSVYQPQHFGDGTRLSIL.

This clonotype came up many times. The chain couples TRBV30 to TRBJ2-6, with unresolved D. The germline V gene encodes CDR1 GTSNPN and CDR2 SVGIG (reference sequence). V lost 5 bases to trimming and J lost 4 bases, with 9 bases between them. The CDR3 is 13 amino acids. In DNA, the CDR3 is TGTGCCTGGGCCCTCAAGGGGGCCAACGTCCTGACTTTC. It encodes CAWALKGANVLTF. Filled out from reference TRBV30 and TRBJ2-6, the complete variable domain reads SQTIHQWPATLVQPVGSPLSLECTVEGTSNPNLYWYRQAAGRGLQLLFYSVGIGQISSEVPQNLSASRPQDRQFILSSKKLLLSDSGFYLCAWALKGANVLTFGAGSRLTVL.

This clonotype was found many times. J is TRBJ1-4 and V is TRBV7-2; 10 nucleotides agree with TRBD1. With V trimmed by 4 bases and J by 8 bases, 10 bases remained unmatched. Germline V gives CDR1 SGHTA, CDR2 FQGNSA. The CDR3 covers 16 residues. The chain's CDR3 is CASSSPGQGVREKLFF. CDR3 in DNA: TGTGCCAGCAGCTCCCCTGGACAGGGGGTTCGGGAAAAACTGTTTTTT.

V usage is TRBV14 and J usage is TRBJ1-3; TRBD1 is a possible D gene (5 bases). CDR3 length: 15 residues. V lost 6 bases and J lost 0, with 12 bases in between. Germline lookup yields CDR1 SGHDN and CDR2 FVKESK. The CDR3 loop is CASRAGTYSGNTIYF. CDR3 nucleotide sequence: TGTGCCAGCAGGGCCGGGACTTACTCTGGAAACACCATATATTTT.

This clonotype was recorded at least ten times. J is TRBJ2-6 and V is TRBV18; 7 nucleotides line up with TRBD1. The CDR3 has 17 amino acids. The germline V gene has CDR1 KGHSH and CDR2 LQKENI. J gave up 0 bases and V 6 bases, and 8 bases lay outside the gene matches. The CDR3 spells CASSRGQMSSGANVLTF. In nucleotides, the CDR3 is TGTGCCAGCTCCCGGGGACAGATGAGCTCTGGGGCCAACGTCCTGACTTTC.

This clonotype was counted many times. The chain joins TRBV29-1 to TRBJ2-1, with D possibly being TRBD2 (6 bases). The V gene's germline CDR1 is SQVTM and CDR2 ANQGSEA. Trimming removed 4 bases from V and 0 bases from J, with 13 bases in between. The length of the CDR3 is 15 residues. CDR3 protein: CSVGRRDRSYNEQFF. In DNA form, the CDR3 reads TGCAGCGTTGGAAGGCGGGACCGCTCCTACAATGAGCAGTTCTTC.

This clonotype has more than one count but fewer than ten. The V call is TRBV20-1, the J call TRBJ2-1, with 8 bases fitting TRBD2. The junction had 12 bases not matched to a gene; V was cut back by 5 bases and J by 0 bases. Germline CDR1 and CDR2: DFQATT and SNEGSKA (reference sequence). The CDR3 sequence is 17 residues long. Written as DNA, the CDR3 is TGCAGTGCTCATATTCGGGGGGGGCCGAGCTCCTACAATGAGCAGTTCTTC. This translates into CSAHIRGGPSSYNEQFF.

By share of the sample, this clonotype is medium-sized. The chain links TRBV29-1 to TRBJ2-5; D is undetermined. CDR1 is SQVTM and CDR2 is ANQGSEA in the germline V gene. The CDR3 spans 14 residues. V was shortened by 2 bases and J by 0 bases, with 10 bases between the two germline ends. This CDR3 reads CSVEPGTNQETQYF. The CDR3 DNA sequence: TGCAGCGTTGAACCCGGCACAAACCAAGAGACCCAGTACTTC.

This clonotype is medium-sized (0.01 to 0.1%) in the sample. The chain has TRBV20-1 and TRBJ1-5; possible D gene TRBD1, 5 bases. The CDR3 is 14 residues long. Between the trimmed V and J ends, which lost 1 base and 0 bases, there was a span of 7 bases. Germline values: CDR1 DFQATT, CDR2 SNEGSKA (reference sequence). The CDR3 protein is CSARVGHSNQPQHF. DNA for the CDR3: TGCAGTGCTAGAGTGGGGCATAGCAATCAGCCCCAGCATTTT.

The chain is built from TRBV20-1 and TRBJ2-7; no firm D call. The germline gives CDR1 DFQATT, CDR2 SNEGSKA (reference sequence). The CDR3 contains 14 residues. Trimming took 0 bases from V and 3 from J, leaving 12 bases between them. This CDR3 is CSARDLGRFYEQYF. The CDR3 nucleotides read TGCAGTGCTAGAGATTTGGGCAGATTCTACGAGCAGTACTTC.

The chain combines TRBV7-2 with TRBJ2-1; 7 bases map to TRBD1. The CDR3 runs to 16 residues. V dropped 2 bases and J dropped 7; count of bases not matched to a gene: 11. Germline assignment: CDR1 SGHTA and CDR2 FQGNSA. The CDR3 here is CASSLQGQGVSNEQFF. The CDR3 region has the DNA TGTGCCAGCAGCTTACAAGGGCAGGGGGTCTCTAATGAGCAGTTCTTC. Combining the CDR3 with reference TRBV7-2 and TRBJ2-1 gives the whole variable domain GAGVSQSPSNKVTEKGKDVELRCDPISGHTALYWYRQSLGQGLEFLIYFQGNSAPDKSGLPSDRFSAERTGGSVSTLTIQRTQQEDSAVYLCASSLQGQGVSNEQFFGPGTRLTVL.

This chain links TRBV20-1 with TRBJ2-7, with 11 bases that match TRBD2. The CDR3 totals 14 residues. V dropped 6 bases and J dropped 4; count of bases not matched to a gene: 8. Germline CDR1 and CDR2: DFQATT and SNEGSKA (reference sequence). The CDR3 here is CSAPRASGGYEQYF. CDR3 bases: TGCAGTGCCCCCCGGGCTAGCGGGGGGTACGAGCAGTACTTC.